The next 19 T cell receptor beta chains were all read from a single sample in a study of T cell responses to AZD1222 COVID-19 vaccine. Some clones are missing from TCRdb's copy, which holds only in-frame ones; the method was immunoSEQ multiplex PCR. The repertoire consists of some 100,000 clones, with 85% to 90% occurring once and the leading ten covering 2.5%. This specimen was peripheral blood, taken 28 days after the second AZD1222 dose. These receptors were obtained from an adult who received the AZD1222 COVID-19 vaccine.

This clone was recorded once. The chain joins TRBV11-2 to TRBJ2-3, with D possibly matching TRBD2 (5 bases). CDR1 is SGHAT, CDR2 FQNNGV, per germline. There are 16 residues in the CDR3. The V gene lost 4 bases and the J gene lost 4 bases, with 18 bases spanning the gap. This CDR3 is CASSSFEGVGSDTQYF. DNA of the CDR3: TGTGCCAGCAGCTCCTTTGAGGGAGTAGGGTCAGATACGCAGTATTTT.

The chain is built from TRBV25-1 and TRBJ1-2; D remains ambiguous. V was pared by 2 bases and J by 6 bases, with 10 bases between. The CDR3 runs 13 residues. Germline V gives CDR1 MGHDK, CDR2 SYGVNS. The CDR3 DNA is TGTGCCAGCAGTGAAGCTAAGGGTAATGGCTACACCTTC. Its protein is CASSEAKGNGYTF.

The chain combines TRBV21-1 with TRBJ2-7; the table names TRBD2, a call not compared with the DNA. TRBV21-1 is designated a pseudogene. There are 11 residues in the CDR3. This CDR3 reads CAIHYYYEQYF. CDR3 in DNA: TGTGCCATCCATTACTACTACGAGCAGTACTTC.

The V and J genes are TRBV10-3 and TRBJ2-1; D is unresolved. Between the trimmed V and J ends, which lost 4 bases and 4 bases, there was a span of 17 bases. The CDR3 totals 16 residues. Germline V lookup: CDR1 ENHRY, CDR2 SYGVKD. CDR3 amino acids: CAISGPSAEMYNEQFF. In DNA form, the CDR3 reads TGTGCCATCAGTGGACCTTCGGCGGAGATGTACAATGAGCAGTTCTTC.

The chain carries TRBV19 and TRBJ1-1; D not certain. Germline CDR1 LNHDA, CDR2 SQIVND (reference sequence). The CDR3 has 14 residues. V lost 0 bases, J lost 5 bases, and 10 bases lay in between. CDR3 in amino acids: CASSIEVWQTEAFF. CDR3 in DNA: TGTGCCAGTAGTATAGAGGTTTGGCAGACTGAAGCTTTCTTT.

With respect to this clone: One end of the junction fails to match germline, which may point to a read error. The chain couples TRBV6-1 to TRBJ1-1; no reliable D call. CDR1 MNHNS and CDR2 SASEGT come from the germline V gene. CDR3 length equals 13 residues. The CDR3 nucleotides are TGTGCCAGCAGAGAAGACACAGACACTGAAGCTTTCTTT. Translated: CASREDTDTEAFF.

The chain employs TRBV18 and TRBJ1-4; possible D gene TRBD1, 6 bases. CDR1 KGHSH and CDR2 LQKENI come from the germline V gene. The CDR3 loop spans 14 amino acids. Trimming shortened V by 3 bases and J by 8 bases, and 13 bases separated the two germline ends. The CDR3 DNA is TGTGCCAGCTCACCTGGGACATCTCTAGAAAAACTGTTTTTT. Translation: CASSPGTSLEKLFF.

The chain couples TRBV2 to TRBJ2-5; TRBD2 matches 7 bases. The V and J ends lost 5 bases and 1 base, in that order; junction bases with no gene match: 4. The CDR3 is made up of 14 amino acids. Germline V lookup: CDR1 SNHLY, CDR2 FYNNEI. For the CDR3, the DNA is TGTGCCAGCAGTCCCCGACTAGCCCAAGAGACCCAGTACTTC. This gives the protein CASSPRLAQETQYF.

The gene calls are TRBV2 and TRBJ1-1; D is unclear. V shed 3 bases and J shed 7 bases, with 9 bases lying between them. The V gene's germline CDR1 is SNHLY and CDR2 FYNNEI. This CDR3 contains 12 residues. The CDR3: CASSERLLEAFF. Here the CDR3 DNA reads TGTGCCAGCAGTGAGCGGCTGCTTGAAGCTTTCTTT.

This clone was seen only once. The chain carries TRBV19 and TRBJ1-1, with a weak D call TRBD1 (6 bases). The CDR3 runs 15 residues. V dropped 4 bases and J dropped 1 base, with 13 bases sitting between them. CDR1 is LNHDA, CDR2 SQIVND, per germline (reference sequence). The DNA for the CDR3 is TGTGCCAGTAGTAAGACCCCGGACAGGAACACTGAAGCTTTCTTT. Its protein product is CASSKTPDRNTEAFF. Filled out from reference TRBV19 and TRBJ1-1, the complete variable domain reads DGGITQSPKYLFRKEGQNVTLSCEQNLNHDAMYWYRQDPGQGLRLIYYSQIVNDFQKGDIAEGYSVSREKKESFPLTVTSAQKNPTAFYLCASSKTPDRNTEAFFGQGTRLTVV.

The CDR3 DNA reads as TGTGCCAGCTCACCCACCTGGACAGGGGCGGTCATGAACACTGAAGCTTTCTTT. It specifies CASSPTWTGAVMNTEAFF. V gene TRBV18 combines with J gene TRBJ1-1; TRBD1 agrees at 9 bases. The J segment lost 0 bases and the V segment lost 3 bases, leaving 11 bases of the junction unmatched. Germline lookup yields CDR1 KGHSH and CDR2 LQKENI. This CDR3 region has 18 residues.

The chain joins TRBV7-9 to TRBJ2-3; 9 bases match TRBD2. This CDR3 has 17 residues. After removal of 5 bases from V and 5 bases from J, the junction contained 14 bases not matched to a gene. Looked up from germline, CDR1 is SEHNR and CDR2 is FQNEAQ (reference sequence). The CDR3 DNA follows: TGTGCCAGCAGCACCACCCGCGGGGGGGCCATTGGAGATACGCAGTATTTT. It specifies CASSTTRGGAIGDTQYF.

J is TRBJ1-2 and V is TRBV27; 8 positions agree with TRBD1. The trim removed 5 bases at V and 6 bases at J, leaving 17 bases unmatched. CDR3 length equals 17 residues. Germline-derived CDR1 and CDR2 are MNHEY and SMNVEV (reference sequence). This CDR3 is CASSVFWTGTFSDGYTF. CDR3 DNA sequence: TGTGCCAGCAGTGTTTTCTGGACAGGGACGTTCTCAGATGGCTACACCTTC.

The chain links TRBV5-6 to TRBJ1-1; D is possibly TRBD1 (6 bases). CDR3 length: 15 residues. The germline V and J ends were trimmed by 0 bases and 1 base, with 10 bases remaining between them. Germline V gene sequence: CDR1 SGHDT, CDR2 YYEEEE. CDR3 in amino acids: CASSLGGTPNTEAFF. The CDR3 DNA reads TGTGCCAGCAGCTTGGGTGGGACACCGAACACTGAAGCTTTCTTT.

This clone was picked up one time. This rearrangement joins TRBV7-9 to TRBJ1-1; D is uncertain. V lost 2 bases and J 6 bases, leaving 7 bases between the germline ends. Germline CDR1 reads SEHNR; CDR2 reads FQNEAQ (reference sequence). The CDR3 is 12 amino acids. The CDR3 DNA reads as TGTGCCAGCAGCTTAATTAGCCCTGAAGCTTTCTTT. It translates to CASSLISPEAFF.

This chain connects TRBV6-5 to TRBJ2-7, with D tentatively TRBD2 (6 bases). CDR1 MNHEY and CDR2 SVGAGI come from the germline V gene. V lost 0 bases and J 1 base, leaving 13 bases between the germline ends. The CDR3 totals 16 residues. This CDR3 is CASSYSIPGESYEQYF. CDR3 coding DNA: TGTGCCAGCAGTTACTCGATCCCGGGGGAGTCCTACGAGCAGTACTTC.

A single count supports this clone. The V gene is TRBV11-2, the J gene TRBJ2-7; a possible D gene is TRBD1 (6 bases). The CDR3 is made up of 12 amino acids. V lost 4 bases, J lost 9 bases, and 13 bases lay in between. The germline gives CDR1 SGHAT, CDR2 FQNNGV. In DNA form, the CDR3 reads TGTGCCAGCAGCTCAGGGGCTATATCGCAGTACTTC. It specifies CASSSGAISQYF.

The rearrangement uses TRBV12-3 or TRBV12-4 and TRBJ1-3; D might be TRBD1 (6 bases). V was trimmed by 10 bases and J by 4 bases, leaving 11 bases between them. This CDR3 region has 12 residues. The CDR3 sequence: CATGGPGNTIYF. The CDR3 nucleotides are TGTGCCACCGGGGGCCCGGGAAACACCATATATTTT.

This clone appeared once. The same CDR3 is also encoded by other DNA sequences in this sample. The chain links TRBV18 to TRBJ1-1; no firm D call. Trimming cost V 2 bases and J 1 base, with 5 bases left between them. The CDR3 extends over 13 amino acids. From germline, CDR1 is KGHSH and CDR2 LQKENI. CDR3 nucleotides: TGTGCCAGCTCACCAGGGCAGAACACTGAAGCTTTCTTT. It encodes CASSPGQNTEAFF.